Each of the 24 T cell receptor beta chains below was sequenced from the same sample in a study of cytomegalovirus exposure and HLA in healthy donors. The study ran its PCR with 60 Vbeta and 13 Jbeta primers. TCRdb's copy holds only in-frame clones and misses some; the assay was immunoSEQ multiplex PCR. This sample yields roughly 130,000 clones, of which roughly 86% are seen a single time; around 0.54% belongs to the top ten. The source material was PBMCs. The origin of the receptors is a woman aged 40 to 49 in good health and CMV-seronegative.

The chain recombines TRBV5-1 with TRBJ2-7; 16 positions agree with TRBD2. V trimming: 3 bases; J trimming: 4 bases; junction bases outside the gene matches: 7. The CDR3 spans 17 residues. Germline assignment: CDR1 SGHRS and CDR2 YFSETQ. The CDR3 reads CASSWGLAGGASYEQYF. In DNA form, the CDR3 reads TGCGCCAGCAGCTGGGGACTAGCGGGAGGGGCCTCTTACGAGCAGTACTTC.

Only a few counts were recorded for this clone. CDR3 sequence reads: CASSQVGGRPTEAFF. The DNA of the CDR3 is TGCGCCAGCAGCCAAGTAGGCGGGCGACCTACTGAAGCTTTCTTT. This chain joins TRBV4-1 and TRBJ1-1; no definite D call. CDR3 length: 15 amino acids. Germline-derived CDR1 and CDR2 are MGHRA and YSYEKL. The V end was cut by 1 base, the J end by 5 bases, with 14 bases between.

The chain employs TRBV27 and TRBJ2-5, with TRBD1 matching 10 bases. Germline assignment: CDR1 MNHEY and CDR2 SMNVEV (reference sequence). Trimming cost V 5 bases and J 0 bases; bases outside gene matches: 9. This CDR3 has 17 amino acids. Written as DNA, the CDR3 is TGTGCCAGCAGTCCAGGGACAGGGGTGGTTCACCAAGAGACCCAGTACTTC. Translating gives CASSPGTGVVHQETQYF.

This sequence joins TRBV6-1 and TRBJ2-7; TRBD2 matches 7 bases. Trimming took 6 bases from V and 5 from J; bases not matched to a gene: 1. Germline CDR1 is MNHNS and CDR2 is SASEGT. The CDR3 sequence is 11 residues long. CDR3 sequence reads: CASRAGDEQYF. The CDR3 coding sequence is TGTGCCAGCAGGGCGGGGGACGAGCAGTACTTC.

In nucleotides, the CDR3 is TGTGCCAGCCAGGAGGGAAACGGGGCGGCCGAAAAACTGTTTTTT. Its protein is CASQEGNGAAEKLFF. The chain recombines TRBV27 with TRBJ1-4, with D tentatively TRBD1 (5 bases). Germline CDR1 is MNHEY and CDR2 is SMNVEV (reference sequence). The CDR3 totals 15 residues. With 8 bases removed from V and 8 bases from J, the gap between germline ends came to 21 bases. Filled out from reference TRBV27 and TRBJ1-4, the complete variable domain reads EAQVTQNPRYLITVTGKKLTVTCSQNMNHEYMSWYRQDPGLGLRQIYYSMNVEVTDKGDVPEGYKVSRKEKRNFPLILESPSPNQTSLYFCASQEGNGAAEKLFFGSGTQLSVL.

The chain carries TRBV9 and TRBJ2-1; the match to TRBD2 covers 9 bases. The CDR3 covers 14 residues. The germline CDR1 and CDR2 sequences are SGDLS and YYNGEE. J was trimmed by 7 bases and V by 2 bases; bases with no gene match: 4. The CDR3 region is CASSVGLASNEQFF. The CDR3 bases are TGTGCCAGCAGCGTCGGACTAGCGTCGAATGAGCAGTTCTTC.

This sequence joins TRBV12-5 and TRBJ1-1; 7 bases line up with TRBD1. Trimming cost V 2 bases and J 5 bases; bases outside gene matches: 8. Germline values: CDR1 LGHNT, CDR2 FRNRAP. This CDR3 comprises 15 residues. For the CDR3, the DNA is TGTGCTAGTGGTTTGATCACACAGGGGAGGACTGAAGCTTTCTTT. As protein: CASGLITQGRTEAFF.

CDR3 sequence (DNA): TGCGCCAGCAGTGAGTCGATCGGGACTAGATTCTACAATGAGCAGTTCTTC. As protein: CASSESIGTRFYNEQFF. This chain uses TRBV10-2 with TRBJ2-1, with 8 bases matching TRBD2. CDR1 is WSHSY, CDR2 SAAADI, per germline. CDR3 length equals 17 residues. Losses at the gene ends were 0 bases for V and 3 bases for J; bases not matched to a gene: 7.

The rearrangement links TRBV4-2 to TRBJ2-7; a weak D match, TRBD1 (6 bases). Germline loops: CDR1 LGHNA, CDR2 YNFKEQ. This CDR3 contains 16 residues. Trimming shortened V by 2 bases and J by 2 bases, and 16 bases separated the two germline ends. This CDR3 is CASSQTLWGPAYEQYF. As DNA, the CDR3 is TGTGCCAGCAGCCAAACCTTATGGGGGCCAGCCTACGAGCAGTACTTC.

V is TRBV30 and J is TRBJ2-7; possibly TRBD2 for D (6 bases). CDR3 size: 14 residues. V dropped 4 bases and J dropped 4 bases, with 17 bases sitting between them. Per germline, CDR1 GTSNPN and CDR2 SVGIG (reference sequence). The CDR3 nucleotides are TGTGCCTGGACCCGGGGACTGAAATTATACGAGCAGTACTTC. This sequence encodes CAWTRGLKLYEQYF.

The V call is TRBV10-3, the J call TRBJ2-1; D might be TRBD1 (6 bases). Germline V gene data show CDR1 as ENHRY and CDR2 as SYGVKD. This CDR3 has 14 residues. V was clipped by 4 bases and J by 8 bases, with 15 bases between them. In nucleotides, the CDR3 is TGTGCCATCAGTGTGAACCAGGGGCTCGATGAGCAGTTCTTC. It yields the protein CAISVNQGLDEQFF.

The chain couples TRBV5-6 to TRBJ2-5, with 8 bases identical to TRBD1. Looked up from germline, CDR1 is SGHDT and CDR2 is YYEEEE. The CDR3 has 16 amino acids. J was trimmed by 3 bases and V by 4 bases; bases with no gene match: 11. The CDR3 nucleotides read TGTGCCAGCAGCATGGGCAGGGGGCTTTTAGAAGAGACCCAGTACTTC. Amino acids: CASSMGRGLLEETQYF. Complete variable domain (other parts from reference TRBV5-6 and TRBJ2-5): DAGVTQSPTHLIKTRGQQVTLRCSPKSGHDTVSWYQQALGQGPQFIFQYYEEEERQRGNFPDRFSGHQFPNYSSELNVNALLLGDSALYLCASSMGRGLLEETQYFGPGTRLLVL.

In its sample, this clone was seen once. The chain uses TRBV28 and TRBJ1-2, with TRBD1 matching 7 bases. CDR3 length: 12 residues. V trimming: 5 bases; J trimming: 8 bases; junction bases outside the gene matches: 5. The germline V gene encodes CDR1 MDHEN and CDR2 SYDVKM. CDR3 in amino acids: CASSQQGNGYTF. The CDR3 coding sequence is TGTGCCAGCAGTCAACAGGGGAACGGCTACACCTTC.

The V and J genes are TRBV9 and TRBJ2-7; 10 nucleotides align to TRBD1. This CDR3 contains 15 residues. Germline CDR1 reads SGDLS; CDR2 reads YYNGEE. The trim removed 2 bases at V and 3 bases at J, leaving 5 bases unmatched. CDR3 DNA: TGTGCCAGCAGCGTGACAGGGGGCAACGGCTACGAGCAGTACTTC. Protein product: CASSVTGGNGYEQYF.

The rearrangement links TRBV11-2 to TRBJ1-4, with TRBD1 identical over 9 bases. The CDR3 spans 14 residues. In germline, CDR1 is SGHAT, CDR2 FQNNGV. J gave up 6 bases and V 5 bases, and 4 bases lay outside the gene matches. CDR3 residues: CASSIGQGYEKLFF. The CDR3, as DNA: TGTGCCAGCAGCATCGGACAGGGGTATGAAAAACTGTTTTTT.

This clone occurred once. The rearrangement uses TRBV7-9 and TRBJ2-7, with TRBD2 matching over 15 bases. The V gene end was trimmed by 5 bases and the J gene end by 4 bases; junction bases not matched to a gene: 9. The CDR3 extends over 17 amino acids. CDR1 and CDR2 (germline): SEHNR, FQNEAQ (reference sequence). The CDR3: CASSTGLAGGRGYEQYF. In DNA, the CDR3 is TGTGCCAGCAGCACCGGACTAGCGGGAGGGCGGGGATACGAGCAGTACTTC.

The chain has TRBV11-3 and TRBJ2-1; 7 nucleotides line up with TRBD2. The CDR3 totals 17 residues. Per the germline V gene, CDR1 is SGHNT and CDR2 is YENEEA. V was clipped by 2 bases and J by 0 bases; unmatched bases: 7. The DNA of the CDR3 is TGTGCCAGCAGCTTAAGGGCTAGCGGAAGCTCCTACAATGAGCAGTTCTTC. It is translated as CASSLRASGSSYNEQFF.

This clone was counted only a few times. The V gene is TRBV5-8, the J gene TRBJ2-3; the D gene is possibly TRBD2 (6 bases). Germline V gives CDR1 SGHTS, CDR2 YDEGEE. This CDR3 is built from 16 residues. Trimming stripped 4 bases from V and 3 bases from J, with 18 bases between. In nucleotides, the CDR3 is TGTGCCAGCAGCCGTAACCCGGGAGCGAGTACAGATACGCAGTATTTT. This sequence encodes CASSRNPGASTDTQYF. The full variable domain, with the rest looked up from reference TRBV5-8 and TRBJ2-3, is EAGVTQSPTHLIKTRGQQATLRCSPISGHTSVYWYQQALGLGLQFLLWYDEGEERNRGNFPPRFSGRQFPNYSSELNVNALELEDSALYLCASSRNPGASTDTQYFGPGTRLTVL.

This rearrangement joins TRBV7-9 to TRBJ1-3, with 7 bases lining up with TRBD1. CDR3 length equals 15 residues. Germline CDR1 reads SEHNR; CDR2 reads FQNEAQ (reference sequence). The V segment lost 5 bases and the J segment 5 bases; nucleotides outside the gene matches: 9. The CDR3 sequence: CASSPGGQVRNTIYF. Here the CDR3 DNA reads TGTGCCAGCAGCCCCGGTGGACAGGTTAGAAACACCATATATTTT.

The V gene is TRBV7-3, the J gene TRBJ1-4, with a tentative D call TRBD1 (6 bases). The germline V gene encodes CDR1 SGHTA and CDR2 FQGTGA. The CDR3 runs to 15 residues. The V end lost 5 bases, the J end lost 7 bases, and 17 bases lay between the germline ends. The chain's CDR3 is CASSRRGWEGEKLFF. In DNA form, the CDR3 reads TGTGCCAGCAGCCGTAGGGGGTGGGAGGGTGAAAAACTGTTTTTT.

This chain connects TRBV27 to TRBJ1-5, with a possible D match to TRBD1 (5 bases). Germline CDR1 and CDR2: MNHEY and SMNVEV (reference sequence). The CDR3 is made up of 14 amino acids. V dropped 3 bases and J dropped 1 base, with 7 bases sitting between them. CDR3 sequence (DNA): TGTGCCAGCAGTTTCCAGGGAAGCAATCAGCCCCAGCATTTT. Translating it yields CASSFQGSNQPQHF.

The rearrangement uses TRBV28 and TRBJ1-4; TRBD1 aligns across 7 bases. Looked up from germline, CDR1 is MDHEN and CDR2 is SYDVKM. The CDR3 length is 16 residues. V trimming: 5 bases; J trimming: 5 bases; junction bases outside the gene matches: 11. The CDR3 loop reads CASSPHLQGLNEKLFF. The CDR3 DNA reads TGTGCCAGCAGTCCCCATCTACAGGGGTTAAATGAAAAACTGTTTTTT.

CDR3: CASSTTGVDTEAFF. The CDR3 DNA reads TGCGCCAGCAGTACGACAGGGGTGGACACTGAAGCTTTCTTT. This chain joins TRBV10-2 and TRBJ1-1, with 8 nucleotides matching TRBD1. CDR3 size: 14 residues. V shed 5 bases and J 3 bases; nucleotides not matched to a gene: 5. CDR1 WSHSY and CDR2 SAAADI come from the germline V gene.

This clone was observed a single time. CDR3 sequence (DNA): TGTGCCAGCAGGCTACTGGGACTAGCAGATGAGCAGTTCTTC. Encoded protein: CASRLLGLADEQFF. The J gene is TRBJ2-1, the V gene TRBV6-5; TRBD2 matches at 9 bases. Germline V lookup: CDR1 MNHEY, CDR2 SVGAGI. The CDR3 runs 14 residues. V was pared by 6 bases and J by 8 bases, with 8 bases of the junction left unmatched.